This T cell receptor beta chain was sequenced during a study of tumor and adjacent non-tumor tissue in lung cancer. General observations from the study: Shorter survival was associated with higher TCR diversity in tumors. Significantly higher TCR diversity was found in tumor than normal lung.

A modified ARM-PCR protocol with three rounds of nested PCR amplified TCRbeta. A single record per CDR3 protein comes from TCRdb applying MiXCR to the multiplex PCR reads. Of 60,000 to 90,000 distinct CDR3 sequences listed, 60% to 85% are singletons. As for this clonotype: Its cognate antigen is unknown.

RNA was extracted from bulk tissue without any cell sorting. Between August and November 2014, newly diagnosed, chemotherapy-naive lung cancer patients underwent thoracic surgery in China. The source of this sequence is a woman aged 50 to 60 with non-small cell lung cancer. Sequencing was done on a sample of lung tumor tissue.

For the CDR3, the DNA is TGTGCCAGCAGCCTAGGCAGGGGCTTCTACAATGAGCAGTTCTTC. Its protein is CASSLGRGFYNEQFF. The chain combines TRBV7-9 with TRBJ2-1; TRBD1 is a possible D gene (6 bases). V was clipped by 5 bases and J by 3 bases, with 14 bases between them. Germline V gene data show CDR1 as SEHNR and CDR2 as FQNEAQ (reference sequence). This CDR3 is built from 15 residues.